The present T cell receptor (beta chain) was sequenced within a study of somatic mutations in cytotoxic T cells in rheumatoid arthritis. General study points: An increase in CD8+ clonality with age was seen in rheumatoid arthritis patients but not in healthy controls. Rheumatoid arthritis patients were compared with age-matched healthy controls, and their CD8+ T-cell clonality did not differ significantly.

The healthy control blood donors were around 59% female, with median age around 52 years (range about 20-70). Once isolated by positive magnetic bead selection, the CD4+ and CD8+ cells had their purity checked by flow cytometry. The CDR3 runs 14 residues. V was clipped by 4 bases and J by 6 bases, with 13 bases between them. CDR1 and CDR2 (germline): MNHEY, SMNVEV (reference sequence). Produced via immunoSEQ multiplex PCR; TCRdb's table is partial and in-frame only. The table lists under 15,000 clones, 60% to 80% of them singletons, with over 11% in the top ten. Notes on this clone: Its antigen is currently unknown.

The J gene is TRBJ2-1, the V gene TRBV27; a weak D match, TRBD2 (6 bases). This sequence originates from a man in his fifties or sixties in good health. The source material was CD8+ T cells sorted from blood. CDR3 nucleotides: TGTGCCAGCAGTTCGTATTACGGGGGCAATGAGCAGTTCTTC. This sequence encodes CASSSYYGGNEQFF.